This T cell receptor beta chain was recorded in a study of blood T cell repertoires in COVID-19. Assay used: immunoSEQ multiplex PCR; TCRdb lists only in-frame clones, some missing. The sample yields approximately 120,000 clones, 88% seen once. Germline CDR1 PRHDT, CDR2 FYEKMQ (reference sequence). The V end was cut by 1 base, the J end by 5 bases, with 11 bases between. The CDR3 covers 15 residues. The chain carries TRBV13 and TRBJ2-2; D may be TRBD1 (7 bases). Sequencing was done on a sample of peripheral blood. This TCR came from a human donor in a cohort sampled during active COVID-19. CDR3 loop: CASSLVQGGTGELFF. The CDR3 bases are TGTGCCAGCAGCTTAGTGCAGGGGGGAACCGGGGAGCTGTTTTTT.